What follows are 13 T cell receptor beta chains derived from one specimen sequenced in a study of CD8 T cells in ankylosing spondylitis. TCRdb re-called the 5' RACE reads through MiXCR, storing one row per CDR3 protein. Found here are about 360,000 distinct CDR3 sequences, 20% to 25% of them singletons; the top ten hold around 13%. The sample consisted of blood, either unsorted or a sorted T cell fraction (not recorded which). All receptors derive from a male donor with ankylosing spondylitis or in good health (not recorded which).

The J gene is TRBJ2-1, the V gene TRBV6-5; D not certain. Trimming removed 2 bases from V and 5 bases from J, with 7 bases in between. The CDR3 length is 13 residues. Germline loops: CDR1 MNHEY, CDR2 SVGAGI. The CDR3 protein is CASSYGPNNEQFF. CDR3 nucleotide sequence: TGTGCCAGCAGTTACGGACCCAACAATGAGCAGTTCTTC.

Written as DNA, the CDR3 is TGCAGCGTTTTAGGCAGGGCCCCCGAGCAGTACTTC. As protein: CSVLGRAPEQYF. The chain joins TRBV29-1 to TRBJ2-7; D may be TRBD1 (5 bases). In germline, CDR1 is SQVTM, CDR2 ANQGSEA. This CDR3 has 12 amino acids. The V and J ends lost 5 bases and 6 bases respectively, with 14 bases between them.

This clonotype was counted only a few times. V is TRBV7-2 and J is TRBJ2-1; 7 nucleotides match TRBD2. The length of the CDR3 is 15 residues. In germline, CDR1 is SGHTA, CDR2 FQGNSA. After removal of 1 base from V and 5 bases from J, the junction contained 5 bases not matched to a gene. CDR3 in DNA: TGTGCCAGCAGCTTAGTCTGGGGAGGGGACAATGAGCAGTTCTTC. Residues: CASSLVWGGDNEQFF.

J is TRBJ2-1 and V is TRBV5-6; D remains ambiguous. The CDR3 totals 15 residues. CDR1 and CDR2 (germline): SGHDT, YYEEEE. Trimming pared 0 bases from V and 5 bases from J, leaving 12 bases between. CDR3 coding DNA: TGTGCCAGCAGCTTGGTTCAAGCAGCCCACAATGAGCAGTTCTTC. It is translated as CASSLVQAAHNEQFF. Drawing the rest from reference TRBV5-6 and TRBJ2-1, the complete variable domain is DAGVTQSPTHLIKTRGQQVTLRCSPKSGHDTVSWYQQALGQGPQFIFQYYEEEERQRGNFPDRFSGHQFPNYSSELNVNALLLGDSALYLCASSLVQAAHNEQFFGPGTRLTVL.

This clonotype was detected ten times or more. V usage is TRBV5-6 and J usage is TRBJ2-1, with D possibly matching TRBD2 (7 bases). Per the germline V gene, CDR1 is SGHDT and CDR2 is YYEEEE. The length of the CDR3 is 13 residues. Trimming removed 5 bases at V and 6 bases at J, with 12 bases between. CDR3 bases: TGTGCCAGCAGTGGGGGGGGCTTCAATGAGCAGTTCTTC. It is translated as CASSGGGFNEQFF.

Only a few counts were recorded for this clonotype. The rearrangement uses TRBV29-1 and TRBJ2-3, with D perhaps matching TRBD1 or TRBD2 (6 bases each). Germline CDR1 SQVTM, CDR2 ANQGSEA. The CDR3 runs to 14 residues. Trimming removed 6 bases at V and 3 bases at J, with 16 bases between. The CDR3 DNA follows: TGCAGCGTCGCGGCGCAGGGGAGGACAGATACGCAGTATTTT. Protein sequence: CSVAAQGRTDTQYF.

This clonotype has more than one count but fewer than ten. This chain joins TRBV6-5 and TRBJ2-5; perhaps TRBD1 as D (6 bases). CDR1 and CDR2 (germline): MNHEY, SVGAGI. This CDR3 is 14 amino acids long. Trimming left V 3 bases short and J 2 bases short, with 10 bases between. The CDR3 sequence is CASSYGGNQETQYF. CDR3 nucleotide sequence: TGTGCCAGCAGTTATGGGGGCAATCAAGAGACCCAGTACTTC.

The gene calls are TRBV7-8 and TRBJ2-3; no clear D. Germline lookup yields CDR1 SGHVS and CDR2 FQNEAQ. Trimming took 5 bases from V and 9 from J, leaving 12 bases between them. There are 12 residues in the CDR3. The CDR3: CASSQEKFTQYF. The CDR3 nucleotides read TGTGCCAGCAGCCAAGAGAAATTCACGCAGTATTTT. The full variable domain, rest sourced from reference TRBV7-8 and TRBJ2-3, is GAGVSQSPRYKVAKRGQDVALRCDPISGHVSLFWYQQALGQGPEFLTYFQNEAQLDKSGLPSDRFFAERPEGSVSTLKIQRTQQEDSAVYLCASSQEKFTQYFGPGTRLTVL.

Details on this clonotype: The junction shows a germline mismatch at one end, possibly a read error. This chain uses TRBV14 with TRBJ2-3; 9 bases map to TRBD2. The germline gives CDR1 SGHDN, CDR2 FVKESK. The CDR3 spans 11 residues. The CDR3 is CASSQGGGVNF. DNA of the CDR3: TGTGCCAGCAGCCAAGGCGGGGGGGTTAATTTT. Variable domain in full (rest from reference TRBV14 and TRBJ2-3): EAGVTQFPSHSVIEKGQTVTLRCDPISGHDNLYWYRRVMGKEIKFLLHFVKESKQDESGMPNNRFLAERTGGTYSTLKVQPAELEDSGVYFCASSQGGGVNFGPGTRLTVL.

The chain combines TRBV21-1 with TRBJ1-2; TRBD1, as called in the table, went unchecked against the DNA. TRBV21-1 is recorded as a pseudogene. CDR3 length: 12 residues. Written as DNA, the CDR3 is TGTGCCAGCCGGGACAGCCTCTATGGCTACACCTTC. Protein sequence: CASRDSLYGYTF.

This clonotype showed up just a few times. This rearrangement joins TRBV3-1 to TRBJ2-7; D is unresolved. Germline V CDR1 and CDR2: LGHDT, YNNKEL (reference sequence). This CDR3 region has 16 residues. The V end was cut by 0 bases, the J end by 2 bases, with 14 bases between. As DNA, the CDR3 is TGTGCCAGCAGCCAAGATTTGGCAGCAACGGCCTACGAGCAGTACTTC. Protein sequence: CASSQDLAATAYEQYF.

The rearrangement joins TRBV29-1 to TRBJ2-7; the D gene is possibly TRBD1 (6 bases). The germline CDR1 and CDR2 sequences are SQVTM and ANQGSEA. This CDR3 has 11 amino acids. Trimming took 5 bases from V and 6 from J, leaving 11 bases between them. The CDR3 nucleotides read TGCAGCGTTTGGGCAGGGGCCGAGCAGTACTTC. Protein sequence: CSVWAGAEQYF.

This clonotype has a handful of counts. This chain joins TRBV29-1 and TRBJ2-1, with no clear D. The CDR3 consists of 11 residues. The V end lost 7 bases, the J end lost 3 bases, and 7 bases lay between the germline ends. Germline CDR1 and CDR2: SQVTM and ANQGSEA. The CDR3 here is CSGRGYNEQFF. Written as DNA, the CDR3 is TGCAGCGGCCGAGGCTACAATGAGCAGTTCTTC.